These 26 T cell receptor beta chains were sequenced from one sample in a study of T cell responses to AZD1222 COVID-19 vaccine. The method was immunoSEQ multiplex PCR; TCRdb's version includes in-frame clones alone and lacks a portion of them. Of 150,000 to 200,000 clones detected, around nine tenths appear once; the ten largest clones hold around 2.6%. The sample in question was peripheral blood, obtained on day 0 of AZD1222 vaccination. Every receptor here comes from an adult in good health.

V and J are TRBV18 and TRBJ1-3, with 7 bases aligning to TRBD1. Germline trimming cut 0 bases from V and 0 bases from J; bases unmatched to any gene: 5. CDR3 length equals 17 residues. Germline V gene sequence: CDR1 KGHSH, CDR2 LQKENI. The CDR3 region has the DNA TGTGCCAGCTCACCACCGGGACAGCGACTCTCTGGAAACACCATATATTTT. Protein sequence: CASSPPGQRLSGNTIYF.

This clone has a handful of counts. V gene TRBV4-1 combines with J gene TRBJ1-5; D is ambiguous. Germline loops: CDR1 MGHRA, CDR2 YSYEKL. The CDR3 has 15 residues. V gave up 0 bases and J gave up 2 bases, with 8 bases separating them. In DNA form, the CDR3 reads TGCGCCAGCAGCCAAGATCCCGCAGGCAATCAGCCCCAGCATTTT. Its translation: CASSQDPAGNQPQHF.

The V call is TRBV5-1, the J call TRBJ1-1, with 9 bases aligning to TRBD1. The CDR3 spans 15 residues. V was pared by 1 base and J by 7 bases, with 8 bases of the junction left unmatched. The V gene's germline CDR1 is SGHRS and CDR2 YFSETQ. CDR3 loop: CASSLLVTGGFEAFF. In DNA form, the CDR3 reads TGCGCCAGCAGCTTGTTGGTTACAGGGGGCTTTGAAGCTTTCTTT. The complete variable domain, with remaining parts taken from reference TRBV5-1 and TRBJ1-1, reads KAGVTQTPRYLIKTRGQQVTLSCSPISGHRSVSWYQQTPGQGLQFLFEYFSETQRNKGNFPGRFSGRQFSNSRSEMNVSTLELGDSALYLCASSLLVTGGFEAFFGQGTRLTVV.

The chain has TRBV3-1 (or the pseudogene TRBV3-2) and TRBJ2-3; 7 nucleotides align to TRBD2. Germline V gene lookup returns CDR1 LGHDT and CDR2 YNNKEL (reference sequence). The CDR3 covers 16 residues. V dropped 0 bases and J dropped 4; count of bases not matched to a gene: 7. CDR3 bases: TGTGCCAGCAGCCAAGAAGGAACTAGCGTCGCAGATACGCAGTATTTT. Protein product: CASSQEGTSVADTQYF.

The sample holds one count of this clone. This rearrangement joins TRBV25-1 to TRBJ1-1, with D hard to call. The CDR3 totals 14 residues. The V end was cut by 4 bases, the J end by 4 bases, with 13 bases between. CDR1 is MGHDK, CDR2 SYGVNS, per germline. CDR3 coding DNA: TGTGCCAGCAGTGTGGCAGCCGGAGGCACTGAAGCTTTCTTT. Amino acids: CASSVAAGGTEAFF.

The rearrangement links TRBV6-2 or TRBV6-3 to TRBJ2-5; D unclear. Trimming took off 2 bases at V and 4 bases at J, with 8 bases between the two ends. This CDR3 spans 13 amino acids. The germline gives CDR1 MNHEY, CDR2 SVGEGT. The CDR3 sequence is CASSYGRLETQYF. CDR3 sequence (DNA): TGTGCCAGCAGTTACGGAAGGCTAGAGACCCAGTACTTC.

The gene calls are TRBV5-1 and TRBJ2-2, with D perhaps given as TRBD1 or TRBD2 (5 bases each). Trimming shortened V by 4 bases and J by 6 bases, and 16 bases separated the two germline ends. The germline V gene has CDR1 SGHRS and CDR2 YFSETQ. The CDR3 covers 15 residues. CDR3 loop: CASSPGTAGAGELFF. The CDR3 region has the DNA TGCGCCAGCAGCCCGGGGACGGCCGGGGCCGGGGAGCTGTTTTTT.

The genes are TRBV2 and TRBJ2-2; 13 bases are a match to TRBD2. Losses at the gene ends were 3 bases for V and 4 bases for J; bases not matched to a gene: 2. This CDR3 has 16 residues. Germline V CDR1 and CDR2: SNHLY, FYNNEI. The CDR3 loop is CASSEGLAGTTGELFF. The CDR3 DNA reads as TGTGCCAGCAGTGAGGGACTAGCGGGAACCACCGGGGAGCTGTTTTTT. Looking up the rest from reference TRBV2 and TRBJ2-2 gives the full variable domain: EPEVTQTPSHQVTQMGQEVILRCVPISNHLYFYWYRQILGQKVEFLVSFYNNEISEKSEIFDDQFSVERPDGSNFTLKIRSTKLEDSAMYFCASSEGLAGTTGELFFGEGSRLTVL.

This rearrangement joins TRBV2 to TRBJ2-1; D remains unclear. V lost 2 bases to trimming and J lost 3 bases, with 14 bases between them. The CDR3 spans 16 residues. The germline V gene has CDR1 SNHLY and CDR2 FYNNEI. The CDR3 loop is CASSELGSSFYNEQFF. CDR3 coding DNA: TGTGCCAGCAGTGAATTGGGCAGTTCCTTCTACAATGAGCAGTTCTTC.

The V and J genes are TRBV14 and TRBJ1-1; D possibly corresponds to TRBD1 (5 bases). V shed 0 bases and J shed 6 bases, with 14 bases lying between them. This CDR3 has 15 residues. Germline CDR1 and CDR2: SGHDN and FVKESK. The DNA of the CDR3 is TGTGCCAGCAGCCAAGACAGGGTTCCCCTGTCTGAAGCTTTCTTT. This encodes CASSQDRVPLSEAFF.

The rearrangement uses TRBV4-2 and TRBJ2-7; 10 bases map to TRBD1. This CDR3 is built from 15 residues. Germline trimming cut 1 base from V and 0 bases from J; bases unmatched to any gene: 0. Per germline, CDR1 LGHNA and CDR2 YNFKEQ. The CDR3 spells CASSQGTGGSYEQYF. CDR3 DNA sequence: TGTGCCAGCAGCCAAGGGACAGGGGGCTCCTACGAGCAGTACTTC.

The CDR3 region is CASSLTSGRSLGETQYF. The CDR3 DNA follows: TGTGCCAGCAGCCTGACTAGCGGGAGGTCCCTGGGAGAGACCCAGTACTTC. The chain has TRBV3-1 (or the pseudogene TRBV3-2) and TRBJ2-5; 13 bases are shared with TRBD2. V shed 4 bases and J 4 bases; nucleotides not matched to a gene: 9. This CDR3 is 17 amino acids long. Germline V lookup: CDR1 LGHDT, CDR2 YNNKEL (reference sequence).

This chain uses TRBV5-1 with TRBJ1-2; TRBD1 is a possible D gene (5 bases). The germline gives CDR1 SGHRS, CDR2 YFSETQ. Trimming stripped 1 base from V and 2 bases from J, with 15 bases between. The CDR3 extends over 16 amino acids. CDR3 DNA: TGCGCCAGCAGCTTGAACCCTTTGACAGCGAACTATGGCTACACCTTC. This gives the protein CASSLNPLTANYGYTF.

This sequence joins TRBV10-3 and TRBJ2-1; D is perhaps TRBD2 (6 bases). In germline, CDR1 is ENHRY, CDR2 SYGVKD. This CDR3 has 12 residues. V was pared by 11 bases and J by 10 bases, with 18 bases between. The CDR3 sequence is CAFAGTPGEQFF. The CDR3 bases are TGTGCCTTTGCCGGGACTCCAGGGGAGCAGTTCTTC.

This chain links TRBV5-1 with TRBJ1-6, with D possibly being TRBD1 (6 bases). From germline, CDR1 is SGHRS and CDR2 YFSETQ. The CDR3 covers 15 residues. The V gene lost 4 bases and the J gene lost 5 bases, with 13 bases spanning the gap. The CDR3 here is CASSQIQGNNSPLHF. The CDR3 bases are TGCGCCAGCAGCCAAATACAGGGAAATAATTCACCCCTCCACTTT.

The J gene is TRBJ1-1, the V gene TRBV5-6; tentative D call: TRBD1 (6 bases). Germline CDR1 is SGHDT and CDR2 is YYEEEE. V was shortened by 1 base and J by 5 bases, with 12 bases between the two germline ends. This CDR3 has 14 residues. The CDR3 nucleotides read TGTGCCAGCAGCTTGAATCAGGGGAGGACTGAAGCTTTCTTT. Its protein is CASSLNQGRTEAFF.

The genes are TRBV10-3 and TRBJ1-2; perhaps TRBD1 as D (5 bases). Trimming removed 10 bases at V and 0 bases at J, with 12 bases between. The CDR3 has 13 amino acids. Germline V gives CDR1 ENHRY, CDR2 SYGVKD. CDR3 nucleotides: TGTGCCACCCCGGGACGGTCTAACTATGGCTACACCTTC. This encodes CATPGRSNYGYTF.

CDR3 coding DNA: TGTGCCAGCAGTGTTGACGGCAACTACAATGAGCAGTTCTTC. This encodes CASSVDGNYNEQFF. This chain links TRBV6-4 with TRBJ2-1, with D unclear. With 4 bases removed from V and 3 bases from J, the gap between germline ends came to 10 bases. The CDR3 has 14 residues. The germline CDR1 and CDR2 sequences are MRHNA and SNTAGT.

The V and J genes are TRBV7-9 and TRBJ2-1; 11 bases are shared with TRBD1. Germline V gene data show CDR1 as SEHNR and CDR2 as FQNEAQ (reference sequence). The trim removed 5 bases at V and 4 bases at J, leaving 4 bases unmatched. CDR3 length: 15 residues. The CDR3 protein is CASSPGQGEYNEQFF. DNA of the CDR3: TGTGCCAGCAGCCCGGGACAGGGGGAATACAATGAGCAGTTCTTC.

The chain has TRBV4-1 and TRBJ2-5; D perhaps matches TRBD2 (5 bases). CDR1 is MGHRA, CDR2 YSYEKL, per germline. The CDR3 length is 14 residues. V was clipped by 0 bases and J by 7 bases, with 12 bases between them. CDR3 DNA sequence: TGCGCCAGCAGCCAAGATACGGGGTTAGGGACCCAGTACTTC. The encoded protein is CASSQDTGLGTQYF.

J is TRBJ2-7 and V is TRBV19; D uncertain. This CDR3 is 11 amino acids long. Trimming pared 10 bases from V and 1 base from J, leaving 8 bases between. Looked up from germline, CDR1 is LNHDA and CDR2 is SQIVND (reference sequence). Here the CDR3 reads CATHGSYEQYF. The CDR3 DNA sequence: TGTGCCACCCATGGGTCCTACGAGCAGTACTTC.

This clone was recorded a few times. This sequence joins TRBV20-1 and TRBJ2-2; 7 nucleotides align to TRBD2. CDR3 size: 14 residues. With 3 bases clipped from V and 5 bases from J, the junction kept 6 bases outside the gene matches. Germline assignment: CDR1 DFQATT and CDR2 SNEGSKA (reference sequence). CDR3 protein: CSASRSGGTGELFF. CDR3 in DNA: TGCAGTGCTAGTAGGTCGGGGGGAACCGGGGAGCTGTTTTTT.

This chain links TRBV25-1 with TRBJ2-5, with 7 positions matching TRBD2. The CDR3 extends over 18 amino acids. V lost 5 bases and J lost 4; bases outside the gene matches: 19. Germline V gene lookup returns CDR1 MGHDK and CDR2 SYGVNS. The CDR3, as DNA: TGTGCCAGCAGTCCGATCCGGACTAGTAAAATAAGTGGAGAGACCCAGTACTTC. This encodes CASSPIRTSKISGETQYF.

The chain employs TRBV12-3 or TRBV12-4 and TRBJ1-1; 10 nucleotides line up with TRBD1. The trim removed 10 bases at V and 4 bases at J, leaving 3 bases unmatched. This CDR3 has 12 residues. CDR3 sequence (DNA): TGTGCCATCTGGACAGGGGGCACTGAAGCTTTCTTT. The encoded protein is CAIWTGGTEAFF.

The chain couples TRBV9 to TRBJ1-3, with 7 bases matching TRBD1. Germline V CDR1 and CDR2: SGDLS, YYNGEE. The CDR3 has 15 amino acids. Trimming cost V 1 base and J 4 bases; bases outside gene matches: 5. The CDR3 nucleotides read TGTGCCAGCAGCGTACAGACAGGGCTCGGAAACACCATATATTTT. This gives the protein CASSVQTGLGNTIYF.

The chain combines TRBV5-4 with TRBJ1-4; no clear D gene. CDR1 is SGHNT and CDR2 is YYREEE in the germline V gene (reference sequence). This CDR3 region has 12 residues. V was trimmed by 0 bases and J by 8 bases, leaving 5 bases between them. CDR3 DNA: TGTGCCAGCAGCTTGGACGGCGAAAAACTGTTTTTT. Its protein is CASSLDGEKLFF.